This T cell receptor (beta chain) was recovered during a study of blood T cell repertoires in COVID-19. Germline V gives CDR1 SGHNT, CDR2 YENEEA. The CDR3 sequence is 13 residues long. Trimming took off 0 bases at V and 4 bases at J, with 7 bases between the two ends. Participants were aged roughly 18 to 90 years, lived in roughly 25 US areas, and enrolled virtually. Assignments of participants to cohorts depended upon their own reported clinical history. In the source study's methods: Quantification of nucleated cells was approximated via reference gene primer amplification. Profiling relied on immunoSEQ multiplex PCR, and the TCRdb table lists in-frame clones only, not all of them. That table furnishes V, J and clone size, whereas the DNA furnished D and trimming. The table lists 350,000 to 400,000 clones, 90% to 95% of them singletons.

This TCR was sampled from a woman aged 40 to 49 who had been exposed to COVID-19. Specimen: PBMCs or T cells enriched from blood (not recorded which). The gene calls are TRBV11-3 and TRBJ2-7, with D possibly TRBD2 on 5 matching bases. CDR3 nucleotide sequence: TGTGCCAGCAGCTTAGAGGGAGATTACGAGCAGTACTTC. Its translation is CASSLEGDYEQYF. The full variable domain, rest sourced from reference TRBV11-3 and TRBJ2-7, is EAGVVQSPRYKIIEKKQPVAFWCNPISGHNTLYWYLQNLGQGPELLIRYENEEAVDDSQLPKDRFSAERLKGVDSTLKIQPAELGDSAVYLCASSLEGDYEQYFGPGTRLTVT.